Listed below are T cell receptor beta chains from one sample, sequenced in a study of T cell repertoires in cytomegalovirus infection. TCRdb recomputed calls from the reads with MiXCR, one row per CDR3 protein. The sample gives around 740,000 distinct CDR3 sequences, roughly 35% of which show up once; 2.8% is in the top ten. Material for sequencing was PBMCs. Every receptor here comes from a human donor in good health (CMV status not recorded). Some clones in this sample may be carry-over from other donors' samples. The CDR3 runs from the conserved cysteine through the conserved F or W. Fields, in order: J gene, D gene, V gene, clone size, CDR3 protein, CDR3 DNA. The D gene is left open where the match is weak. Where a row states a size, it is once, few, many or the class of an expanded clone; other rows omit it.

J: TRBJ2-2
D: .
V: TRBV14
size: .
CDR3: CASSLWSLSRAGELFF
DNA: TGTGCCAGCAGCCTTTGGTCGTTATCACGAGCCGGGGAGCTGTTTTTT

J: TRBJ2-1
D: TRBD2
V: TRBV6-6
size: once
CDR3: CASRISGTSGIRGNEQFF
DNA: TGTGCCAGCAGAATCTCCGGGACTAGCGGGATAAGGGGCAATGAGCAGTTCTTC

J: TRBJ1-1
D: .
V: TRBV20-1
size: .
CDR3: CSASRDREAFF
DNA: TGCAGTGCTAGCCGTGACAGGGAAGCTTTCTTT

J: TRBJ2-7
D: .
V: TRBV7-9
size: .
CDR3: CASRGRQGGIVEQYF
DNA: TGTGCCAGCAGGGGCAGACAGGGAGGCATCGTCGAGCAGTACTTC

J: TRBJ1-1
D: .
V: TRBV28
size: once
CDR3: CASSLQPHPHAFF
DNA: TGTGCCAGCAGTTTACAGCCTCACCCCCACGCTTTCTTT

J: TRBJ2-1
D: TRBD2
V: TRBV7-2
size: many
CDR3: CASSLSGGSSYNEQFF
DNA: TGTGCCAGCAGCTTATCCGGCGGGAGCTCCTACAATGAGCAGTTCTTC

J: TRBJ1-2
D: .
V: TRBV11-2
size: .
CDR3: CASSLDNASYTF
DNA: TGTGCCAGCAGCTTAGATAACGCCAGCTACACCTTC

J: TRBJ1-2
D: .
V: TRBV6-2/TRBV6-3
size: .
CDR3: CASSRISTVNYGYTF
DNA: TGTGCCAGCAGTAGGATCTCAACTGTTAACTATGGCTACACCTTC

J: TRBJ2-3
D: TRBD2
V: TRBV28
size: few
CDR3: CASSLWGLALADTQYF
DNA: TGTGCCAGCAGTTTATGGGGACTAGCCCTGGCAGATACGCAGTATTTT

J: TRBJ2-5
D: TRBD1
V: TRBV7-2
size: many
CDR3: CASSTRTGDETQYF
DNA: TGTGCCAGCAGCACGAGAACAGGGGACGAGACCCAGTACTTC

J: TRBJ2-7
D: TRBD2
V: TRBV7-2
size: .
CDR3: CASNPFRREGYEQYF
DNA: TGTGCCAGCAACCCCTTTAGGCGGGAGGGTTACGAGCAGTACTTC

J: TRBJ2-5
D: .
V: TRBV6-8
size: .
CDR3: CASSVGPSGETQYF
DNA: TGTGCCAGCAGTGTGGGACCCTCGGGGGAGACCCAGTACTTC

J: TRBJ2-1
D: TRBD1
V: TRBV10-3
size: .
CDR3: CAISDGTGDPMGVEQFF
DNA: TGTGCCATCAGTGACGGGACAGGGGACCCGATGGGGGTTGAGCAGTTCTTC

J: TRBJ1-5
D: .
V: TRBV6-8
size: .
CDR3: CASNTDILSNQPHHF
DNA: TGTGCCAGCAACACGGACATCCTGAGCAATCAGCCCCATCATTTT

J: TRBJ1-1
D: TRBD1
V: TRBV7-6
size: .
CDR3: CAISRTTGPNTEAFF
DNA: TGTGCCATCAGTCGAACGACAGGGCCGAACACTGAAGCGTTCTTT

J: TRBJ1-1
D: TRBD1
V: TRBV11-2
size: .
CDR3: CASSRDRGGLNTEAFF
DNA: TGTGCCAGCAGTAGGGACAGGGGGGGATTGAACACTGAAGCTTTCTTT

J: TRBJ1-3
D: .
V: TRBV6-5
size: .
CDR3: CASSPVAGTGNTIYF
DNA: TGTGCCAGCAGCCCCGTGGCAGGGACTGGAAACACCATATATTTT

J: TRBJ2-7
D: TRBD1
V: TRBV7-9
size: many
CDR3: CASSWTGPEQYF
DNA: TGTGCCAGCAGTTGGACAGGCCCCGAGCAGTACTTC

J: TRBJ1-2
D: TRBD1
V: TRBV12-3/TRBV12-4
size: few
CDR3: CASSKQGAYSYGYTF
DNA: TGTGCCAGCAGCAAACAGGGGGCGTATAGCTATGGCTACACCTTC

J: TRBJ1-4
D: .
V: TRBV2
size: .
CDR3: CASSGRGGKGEKLFF
DNA: TGTGCCAGCAGTGGAAGAGGAGGGAAGGGTGAAAAACTGTTTTTT

J: TRBJ1-1
D: .
V: TRBV19
size: few
CDR3: CASSIYGDSEAFF
DNA: TGTGCCAGTAGTATCTATGGAGACAGTGAAGCTTTCTTT

J: TRBJ1-5
D: .
V: TRBV7-9
size: .
CDR3: CASSLVGRVRHQRQHF
DNA: TGTGCCAGCAGCTTAGTAGGCAGGGTTAGACATCAGCGCCAGCATTTT

J: TRBJ1-1
D: .
V: TRBV4-1
size: .
CDR3: CASSQIGGAQGLNTEAFF
DNA: TGCGCCAGCAGCCAAATCGGGGGGGCGCAAGGCCTGAACACTGAAGCTTTCTTT

J: TRBJ1-1
D: .
V: TRBV29-1
size: .
CDR3: CSVEGGHRNTEAFF
DNA: TGCAGCGTTGAAGGGGGACACCGGAACACTGAAGCTTTCTTT

J: TRBJ1-2
D: .
V: TRBV12-3/TRBV12-4
size: few
CDR3: CASSSREGNYGYTF
DNA: TGTGCCAGCAGTTCCAGGGAGGGGAACTATGGCTACACCTTC

J: TRBJ2-4
D: .
V: TRBV7-2
size: .
CDR3: CASSMDVAKNIQYF
DNA: TGTGCCAGCAGCATGGATGTAGCCAAAAACATTCAGTACTTC

J: TRBJ1-1
D: .
V: TRBV12-3/TRBV12-4
size: .
CDR3: CASSWVGMGDTEAFF
DNA: TGTGCCAGCAGTTGGGTGGGGATGGGGGACACTGAAGCTTTCTTT

J: TRBJ2-1
D: .
V: TRBV15
size: .
CDR3: CATSRDMGSNEQFF
DNA: TGTGCCACCAGCAGAGATATGGGGTCCAATGAGCAGTTCTTC

J: TRBJ2-2
D: TRBD1
V: TRBV7-2
size: many
CDR3: CASRLTGGNTGELFF
DNA: TGTGCCAGCAGACTGACAGGGGGCAACACCGGGGAGCTGTTTTTT

J: TRBJ2-2
D: .
V: TRBV2
size: few
CDR3: CASKNLDPGTGELFF
DNA: TGTGCCAGCAAAAATTTAGACCCGGGCACCGGGGAGCTGTTTTTT

J: TRBJ2-1
D: .
V: TRBV24-1
size: .
CDR3: CATSARSEQFF
DNA: TGTGCCACCAGTGCAAGAAGTGAGCAGTTCTTC

J: TRBJ1-6
D: TRBD1
V: TRBV6-6
size: .
CDR3: CARRTGGNNSPLHF
DNA: TGTGCCCGCAGGACAGGGGGTAATAATTCACCCCTCCACTTT

J: TRBJ1-4
D: TRBD1
V: TRBV28
size: few
CDR3: CASSPGDSRRELFF
DNA: TGTGCCAGCAGTCCAGGGGACAGCCGGAGGGAACTGTTTTTT

J: TRBJ2-2
D: .
V: TRBV14
size: .
CDR3: CASSQVSGSGPGELFF
DNA: TGTGCCAGCAGCCAAGTCTCCGGGAGTGGGCCCGGGGAGCTGTTTTTT

J: TRBJ1-5
D: .
V: TRBV5-1
size: .
CDR3: CASSLAGDDQPQHF
DNA: TGCGCCAGCAGCTTGGCCGGTGACGATCAGCCCCAGCATTTT

J: TRBJ1-2
D: .
V: TRBV12-3/TRBV12-4
size: few
CDR3: CASTPGGTLVARGYTF
DNA: TGTGCCAGCACCCCCGGGGGGACCTTGGTAGCGCGTGGCTACACCTTC

J: TRBJ1-2
D: TRBD1
V: TRBV5-4
size: .
CDR3: CASTAGQAGYGYTF
DNA: TGTGCCAGCACCGCTGGACAGGCCGGCTATGGCTACACCTTC

J: TRBJ2-1
D: TRBD2
V: TRBV11-1
size: few
CDR3: CASSFPRSGESSYNEQFF
DNA: TGTGCCAGCAGCTTTCCGAGGAGCGGGGAGAGCTCCTACAATGAGCAGTTCTTC

J: TRBJ1-4
D: .
V: TRBV28
size: .
CDR3: CASSPDTPEMKLFF
DNA: TGTGCCAGCAGCCCTGACACTCCCGAAATGAAACTGTTTTTT

J: TRBJ2-1
D: TRBD2
V: TRBV7-2
size: many
CDR3: CASSLTRGRGGNNEQFF
DNA: TGTGCCAGCAGCTTAACCCGGGGGCGGGGGGGTAACAATGAGCAGTTCTTC

J: TRBJ1-5
D: .
V: TRBV6-2/TRBV6-3
size: .
CDR3: CASSYGPQGIKPQHF
DNA: TGTGCCAGCAGTTACGGTCCTCAGGGAATTAAGCCCCAGCATTTT

J: TRBJ2-3
D: TRBD2
V: TRBV7-9
size: many
CDR3: CASSLAGPGRERDTQYF
DNA: TGTGCCAGCAGCCTAGCGGGTCCGGGACGGGAGAGAGATACGCAGTATTTT

J: TRBJ1-1
D: .
V: TRBV5-1
size: few
CDR3: CASSLAPAAMNTEAFF
DNA: TGCGCCAGCAGCTTGGCCCCGGCAGCCATGAACACTGAAGCTTTCTTT

J: TRBJ2-3
D: TRBD1
V: TRBV28
size: few
CDR3: CASSLTGTGANTQYF
DNA: TGTGCCAGCAGTTTAACCGGGACAGGGGCAAATACGCAGTATTTT

J: TRBJ1-1
D: .
V: TRBV20-1
size: once
CDR3: CSSEAAVSRTEAFF
DNA: TGCAGTTCCGAGGCAGCAGTCAGTAGGACTGAAGCTTTCTTT

J: TRBJ2-4
D: .
V: TRBV7-4
size: .
CDR3: CASSLALASKDIQYF
DNA: TGTGCCAGCAGCTTAGCGCTGGCGTCAAAGGACATTCAGTACTTC

J: TRBJ2-7
D: TRBD1
V: TRBV4-1
size: .
CDR3: CASSHDTGGMSGEQYF
DNA: TGCGCCAGCAGCCATGACACAGGGGGCATGAGCGGCGAGCAGTACTTC

J: TRBJ2-7
D: TRBD2
V: TRBV6-1
size: few
CDR3: CASFNGELAGGREQYF
DNA: TGTGCCAGCTTCAATGGCGAACTAGCGGGAGGACGCGAGCAGTACTTC

J: TRBJ2-7
D: TRBD2
V: TRBV7-9
size: few
CDR3: CASSSGLGPREQYF
DNA: TGTGCCAGCAGTTCCGGACTAGGGCCTCGCGAGCAGTACTTC